This T cell receptor beta chain originates from a study of blood T cells in healthy people across ages. The second PCR ran about 7 to 12 cycles with a sample-barcoded 5' primer and J-beta primers. TCRdb recomputed calls from the 5' RACE reads with MiXCR, one row per CDR3 protein. The profile shows hundreds of thousands of distinct CDR3 sequences, about 30% of them singletons. Germline loops: CDR1 MNHEY, CDR2 SMNVEV (reference sequence). V lost 6 bases and J lost 2; bases outside the gene matches: 9. This CDR3 comprises 15 residues. The chain employs TRBV27 and TRBJ2-7; TRBD1 matches 8 bases. The origin of this receptor is an elderly woman in good health. What was sequenced was blood. CDR3 bases: TGTGCCAGCAGCGCAGGGACAGGAGGGGCCTACGAGCAGTACTTC. Translated: CASSAGTGGAYEQYF.